This TCR beta chain derives from a study of response to subunit inactivated influenza vaccine. This clonotype was seen a few times. The target antigen is unknown. One entry per CDR3 protein results from TCRdb running MiXCR on the RT-PCR reads. The sample has more than 450,000 distinct CDR3 sequences; 10% to 15% are singletons. The study's findings and limits: Each seasonal influenza vaccination recruits few new T cells, the authors suggested.

The germline gives CDR1 SGHRS, CDR2 YFSETQ. This CDR3 has 17 residues. With 3 bases clipped from V and 6 bases from J, the junction kept 16 bases outside the gene matches. The receptor was derived from a man between 45 and 60 years old who received an inactivated influenza vaccine. This chain links TRBV5-1 with TRBJ2-3, with 7 bases matching TRBD2. The sample here was PBMCs from blood, taken on the day of vaccination. For the CDR3, the DNA is TGCGCCAGCAGCTCAAAACCTAGCGGTACGATGACGGATACGCAGTATTTT. Protein: CASSSKPSGTMTDTQYF.